The rows below give T cell receptor beta chains drawn from one sample of a study of T cell repertoires in cytomegalovirus infection. For these TCRs, the target antigens are not known. One entry per CDR3 protein, called by TCRdb with MiXCR from the reads. The sample shows hundreds of thousands of distinct CDR3 sequences, roughly a third of them seen only once. Specimen: cultured PBMCs, collected from culture after CMV antigen stimulation. All receptors come from a human donor in good health (CMV status not recorded). Some clones in this sample may be carry-over from other donors' samples. Both conserved end residues are part of each CDR3. Fields, in order: CDR3 length, clone size, J gene, D gene, V gene, CDR3 DNA, CDR3 protein. The D gene is left open where the match is weak. The size entry is marked missing in some rows and otherwise reads once, few, many or a size class.

>15|-|TRBJ2-7|-|TRBV6-6
TGTGCCAGCAGTTACTCGATCCCAGTCTCCTACGAGCAGTACTTC
CASSYSIPVSYEQYF
>17|many|TRBJ1-1|-|TRBV7-2
TGTGCCAGCAGCCCCTGGGGAGGGCCCAAATACTACACTGAAGCTTTCTTT
CASSPWGGPKYYTEAFF
>13|-|TRBJ1-2|-|TRBV10-3
TGTGCCATCAGCCGTGGAGGGGAGGATGGCTACACCTTC
CAISRGGEDGYTF
>14|-|TRBJ1-5|-|TRBV19
TGTGCCAGTAGTATGTGGGCTAGCAATCAGCCCCAGCATTTT
CASSMWASNQPQHF
>14|-|TRBJ2-1|TRBD1|TRBV2
TGTGCCAGCAGTGAGACAGGGGTGGGGAATGAGCAGTTCTTC
CASSETGVGNEQFF
>16|-|TRBJ1-2|TRBD1|TRBV5-3
TGTGCCAGCAGCATGACAGGGGGCCTAGGTTTAGGTGGCTACACCTTC
CASSMTGGLGLGGYTF
>16|-|TRBJ1-6|-|TRBV7-2
TGTGCCAGCAGCTTGGAGTCCAGAGTGGCTAATTCACCCCTCCACTTT
CASSLESRVANSPLHF
>16|many|TRBJ2-7|-|TRBV11-2
TGTGCCAGCAGCTTAGATCTCGGGCACCGAACCTACGAGCAGTACTTC
CASSLDLGHRTYEQYF
>15|-|TRBJ1-2|-|TRBV5-6
TGTGCCAGCAGCTTGGGGACGGAGGGCATCTATGGCTACACCTTC
CASSLGTEGIYGYTF
>15|-|TRBJ2-7|-|TRBV11-1
TGTGCCAGCAGCTTACTATCCCGAGGGCCCTACGAGCAGTACTTC
CASSLLSRGPYEQYF
>16|many|TRBJ2-3|-|TRBV7-2
TGTGCCAGCAGCTTAGCAGGTCCTGGTGGCACAGATACGCAGTATTTT
CASSLAGPGGTDTQYF
>14|few|TRBJ1-4|-|TRBV7-9
TGTGCCAGCAGCCTAGGACGTAGCGCCGAAAAACTGTTTTTT
CASSLGRSAEKLFF
>18|-|TRBJ2-7|TRBD2|TRBV4-2
TGTGCCAGCAGCCCGACAACGGCTGGGCGGGGGAGCTCCTACGAGCAGTACTTC
CASSPTTAGRGSSYEQYF
>14|few|TRBJ1-3|-|TRBV6-1
TGTGCCGTAGGCAGGGGATCCTTCGGAAACACCATATATTTT
CAVGRGSFGNTIYF
>15|few|TRBJ2-7|-|TRBV7-8
TGTGCCAGCAGCTTCCTCGGCACGGCCCCTTACGAGCAGTACTTC
CASSFLGTAPYEQYF
>13|few|TRBJ2-7|-|TRBV15
TGTGCCACCAGCAGAGATCGTGCTGACGAGCAGTACTTC
CATSRDRADEQYF
>14|few|TRBJ2-4|-|TRBV12-3/TRBV12-4
TGTGCCAGCAGTTTAGGTCGGGCCTTAAACATTCAGTACTTC
CASSLGRALNIQYF
>14|few|TRBJ1-4|TRBD1|TRBV5-4
TGTGCCAGCAGCCCCGACAGGGGTGATGAAAAACTGTTTTTT
CASSPDRGDEKLFF
>16|-|TRBJ1-2|TRBD1|TRBV20-1
TGCAGTGCTATACCGGGACAGGGGGTTAACGCTTTGAGCTACACCTTC
CSAIPGQGVNALSYTF
>15|once|TRBJ1-1|TRBD1|TRBV5-1
TGCGCCAGCAGCATTCTGACAGGGGTAGGTTCTGAAGCTCTCTTT
CASSILTGVGSEALF
>16|many|TRBJ2-3|TRBD2|TRBV7-2
TGTGCCAGCAACCTAACTAGCGGAGCCATCACAGATACGCAGTATTTT
CASNLTSGAITDTQYF
>13|few|TRBJ2-3|-|TRBV7-2
TGTGCCAGCAGCTTTAGACTGAGAGATACGCAGTATTTT
CASSFRLRDTQYF
>15|-|TRBJ2-7|-|TRBV12-3/TRBV12-4
TGTGCCAGCAGTCCATTTTCCCAGGCCTCCTACGAGCAGTACTTC
CASSPFSQASYEQYF
>16|-|TRBJ1-6|-|TRBV6-6
TGTGCCAGCAGGGGGGGAGGGACGGGTGGGAAATCACCCCTCCACTTT
CASRGGGTGGKSPLHF
>19|-|TRBJ2-7|TRBD2|TRBV20-1
TGCAGTGCTAGACCAAGAAGACTAGCGGGAGCCCTGGGGCTCTACGAGCAGTACTTC
CSARPRRLAGALGLYEQYF
>16|-|TRBJ2-1|TRBD2|TRBV7-9
TGTGCCAGCAGCGTCACGAGCGGGGCCACCTACAATGAGCAGTTCTTC
CASSVTSGATYNEQFF
>14|few|TRBJ2-7|TRBD1|TRBV12-3/TRBV12-4
TGTGCCAGCAGACAGACAGGGGGCTTCGGCGAGCAGTACTTC
CASRQTGGFGEQYF
>16|few|TRBJ2-7|TRBD2|TRBV7-8
TGTGCCAGCAGCTTTTGGGTATCTAGCGGGGGAAATGAGCAGTACTTC
CASSFWVSSGGNEQYF
>14|-|TRBJ1-1|-|TRBV2
TGTGCCAGCAGTGTCGGGGCGGTGGACACTGAAGCTTTCTTT
CASSVGAVDTEAFF
>13|-|TRBJ2-7|-|TRBV20-1
TGCAGTGCTAGAGATTTGCGGGCCTACGAGCAGTACTTC
CSARDLRAYEQYF
>19|few|TRBJ1-6|-|TRBV4-1
TGCGCCAGCAGCCAAGATCGTGCAGACAGGCGAACTTATAATTCACCCCTCCACTTT
CASSQDRADRRTYNSPLHF
>16|few|TRBJ1-1|-|TRBV5-1
TGCGCCAGCAGCTTGGGGGCCGGGACGGCTAACACTGAAGCTTTCTTT
CASSLGAGTANTEAFF
>14|-|TRBJ1-6|TRBD1|TRBV2
TGTGCCAGCAGGAAGGGACAGCCGAATTCACCCCTCCACTTT
CASRKGQPNSPLHF
>13|few|TRBJ1-1|-|TRBV5-1
TGCGCCAGCAGCTTGGATGCGTTTGCTGAAGCTTTCTTT
CASSLDAFAEAFF
>16|few|TRBJ2-7|TRBD2|TRBV7-6
TGTGCCAGCAGCCATCCTCCCGGGACTAGAGGCTACGAGCAGTACTTC
CASSHPPGTRGYEQYF
>16|many|TRBJ2-1|-|TRBV7-2
TGTGCCAGCAGCCACCCGGGATCCCTTACGTACAATGAGCAGTTCTTC
CASSHPGSLTYNEQFF
>16|-|TRBJ2-2|TRBD1|TRBV19
TGTGCCAGTAGTATCCTTCCCGGGACAGGGGCCGGGGAGCTGTTTTTT
CASSILPGTGAGELFF
>20|-|TRBJ2-1|-|TRBV23-1
TGCGCCAGCAGTCAATCGGATCACAGGGACTTTAGTAACTATCTCAATGAGCAGTTCTTC
CASSQSDHRDFSNYLNEQFF
>13|medium-sized|TRBJ1-3|-|TRBV7-2
TGTGCCAGCAGCTTGGGGGCTGGAAACACCATATATTTT
CASSLGAGNTIYF
>13|-|TRBJ2-3|-|TRBV7-2
TGTGCCAGCAGCTCATACGATATGGATACGCAGTATTTT
CASSSYDMDTQYF
>14|few|TRBJ1-2|-|TRBV12-3/TRBV12-4
TGTGCCAGCACCCCGGCGGGGCCCAACTATGGCTACACCTTC
CASTPAGPNYGYTF
>16|-|TRBJ2-7|TRBD2|TRBV18
TGTGCCAGCTCAGCGACCCCTCGGGAGGCGCAGGGCGAGCAGTACTTC
CASSATPREAQGEQYF
>15|-|TRBJ2-3|-|TRBV18
TGTGCCAGCTCACTCTCGGGGCTCTCCCCAGATACGCAGTATTTT
CASSLSGLSPDTQYF
>14|-|TRBJ2-5|-|TRBV20-1
TGCAGTGCTAGAGGGACTTCTACCCAAGAGACCCAGTACTTC
CSARGTSTQETQYF
>14|few|TRBJ2-2|-|TRBV6-1
TGTGCCAGCAGTGAAGCTCACGGGACCGGGGAGCTGTTTTTT
CASSEAHGTGELFF